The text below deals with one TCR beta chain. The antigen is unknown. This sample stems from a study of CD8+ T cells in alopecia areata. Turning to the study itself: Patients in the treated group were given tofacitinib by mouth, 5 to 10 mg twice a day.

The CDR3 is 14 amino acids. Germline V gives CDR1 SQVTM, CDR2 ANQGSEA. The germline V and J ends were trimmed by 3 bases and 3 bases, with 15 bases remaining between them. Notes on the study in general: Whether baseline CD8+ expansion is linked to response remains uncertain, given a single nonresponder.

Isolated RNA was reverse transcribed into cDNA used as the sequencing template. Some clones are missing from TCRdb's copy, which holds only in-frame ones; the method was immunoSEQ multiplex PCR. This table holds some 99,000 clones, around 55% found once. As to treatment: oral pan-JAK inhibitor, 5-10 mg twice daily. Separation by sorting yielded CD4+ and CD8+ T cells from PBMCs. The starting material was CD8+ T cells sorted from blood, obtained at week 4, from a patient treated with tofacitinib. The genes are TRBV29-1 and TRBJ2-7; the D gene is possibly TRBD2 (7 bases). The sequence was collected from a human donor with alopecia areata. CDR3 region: CSVELGGGGYEQYF. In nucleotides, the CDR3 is TGCAGCGTTGAGCTTGGGGGGGGCGGCTACGAGCAGTACTTC.